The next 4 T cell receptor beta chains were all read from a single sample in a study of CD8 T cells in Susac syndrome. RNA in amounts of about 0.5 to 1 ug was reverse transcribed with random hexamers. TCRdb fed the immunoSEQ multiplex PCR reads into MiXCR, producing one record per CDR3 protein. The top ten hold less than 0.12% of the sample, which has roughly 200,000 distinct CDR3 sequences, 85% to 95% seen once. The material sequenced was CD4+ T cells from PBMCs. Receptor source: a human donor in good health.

The CDR3 here is CASSQTDYGYTF. CDR3 bases: TGTGCCAGCAGTCAGACAGACTATGGCTACACCTTC. The chain carries TRBV12-3 or TRBV12-4 and TRBJ1-2; D possibly corresponds to TRBD1 (5 bases). CDR3 length equals 12 residues. Between the trimmed V and J ends, which lost 5 bases and 3 bases, there was a span of 7 bases.

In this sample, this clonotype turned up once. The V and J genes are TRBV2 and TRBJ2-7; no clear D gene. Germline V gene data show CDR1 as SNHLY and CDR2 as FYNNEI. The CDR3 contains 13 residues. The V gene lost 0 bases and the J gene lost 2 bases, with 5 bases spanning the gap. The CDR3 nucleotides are TGTGCCAGCAGTGAAGCTGGGGCCTACGAGCAGTACTTC. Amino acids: CASSEAGAYEQYF. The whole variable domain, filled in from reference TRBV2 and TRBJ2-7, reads EPEVTQTPSHQVTQMGQEVILRCVPISNHLYFYWYRQILGQKVEFLVSFYNNEISEKSEIFDDQFSVERPDGSNFTLKIRSTKLEDSAMYFCASSEAGAYEQYFGPGTRLTVT.

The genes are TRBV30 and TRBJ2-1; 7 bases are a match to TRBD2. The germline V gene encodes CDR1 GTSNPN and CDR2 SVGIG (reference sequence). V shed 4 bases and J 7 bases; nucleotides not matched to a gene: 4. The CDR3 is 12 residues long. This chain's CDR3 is CAWNRLANEQFF. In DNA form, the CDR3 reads TGTGCCTGGAACAGACTAGCAAATGAGCAGTTCTTC. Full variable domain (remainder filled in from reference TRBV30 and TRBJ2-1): SQTIHQWPATLVQPVGSPLSLECTVEGTSNPNLYWYRQAAGRGLQLLFYSVGIGQISSEVPQNLSASRPQDRQFILSSKKLLLSDSGFYLCAWNRLANEQFFGPGTRLTVL.

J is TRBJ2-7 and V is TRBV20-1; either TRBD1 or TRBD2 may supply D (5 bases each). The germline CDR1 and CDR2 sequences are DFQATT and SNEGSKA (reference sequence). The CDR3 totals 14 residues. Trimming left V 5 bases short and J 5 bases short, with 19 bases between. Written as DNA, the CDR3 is TGCAGTGCTGGAACCGGGACCACCAGGGACGAGCAGTACTTC. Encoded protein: CSAGTGTTRDEQYF.